Below, 32 T cell receptor beta chains from the same sample are listed, as sequenced in a study of blood T cell repertoires in COVID-19. Profiled with immunoSEQ multiplex PCR; TCRdb holds only in-frame clones, not every one. The data contain 150,000 to 250,000 clones, about 90% of them singletons. Specimen: PBMCs or T cells enriched from blood (not recorded which). The receptors were gathered from a woman aged 25 to 39 who had recovered from COVID-19.

J is TRBJ1-6 and V is TRBV4-2; D remains unclear. Germline CDR1 LGHNA, CDR2 YNFKEQ. V shed 1 base and J shed 10 bases, with 8 bases lying between them. This CDR3 region has 13 residues. In DNA, the CDR3 is TGTGCCAGCAGCCAAGCCCGAGAATCACCCCTCCACTTT. It yields the protein CASSQARESPLHF.

The chain links TRBV4-2 to TRBJ2-5, with D tentatively TRBD2 (6 bases). CDR3 size: 14 residues. V lost 0 bases, J lost 5 bases, and 10 bases lay in between. Germline assignment: CDR1 LGHNA and CDR2 YNFKEQ. CDR3 amino acids: CASSQEAGGETQYF. In DNA, the CDR3 is TGTGCCAGCAGCCAAGAGGCAGGAGGGGAGACCCAGTACTTC.

The chain is built from TRBV5-5 and TRBJ2-7, with 9 bases that match TRBD1. CDR1 SGHKS and CDR2 YYEKEE come from the germline V gene (reference sequence). The CDR3 contains 13 residues. With 2 bases clipped from V and 5 bases from J, the junction kept 2 bases outside the gene matches. The CDR3 loop is CASSLWTGDEQYF. CDR3 nucleotides: TGTGCCAGCAGCTTATGGACAGGGGACGAGCAGTACTTC. The entire variable domain, with the rest obtained from reference TRBV5-5 and TRBJ2-7, is as follows: DAGVTQSPTHLIKTRGQQVTLRCSPISGHKSVSWYQQVLGQGPQFIFQYYEKEERGRGNFPDRFSARQFPNYSSELNVNALLLGDSALYLCASSLWTGDEQYFGPGTRLTVT.

DNA for the CDR3: TGTGCCAGCAGCTTGGGGGGGATGGATAACACTGAAGCTTTCTTT. Its translation is CASSLGGMDNTEAFF. This chain uses TRBV7-3 with TRBJ1-1, with D tentatively TRBD1 (5 bases). CDR1 is SGHTA, CDR2 FQGTGA, per germline. This CDR3 is built from 15 residues. Trimming pared 3 bases from V and 2 bases from J, leaving 13 bases between.

The chain is built from TRBV18 and TRBJ2-3; 10 nucleotides line up with TRBD2. The CDR3 loop spans 19 amino acids. V shed 1 base and J 5 bases; nucleotides not matched to a gene: 15. CDR1 is KGHSH and CDR2 is LQKENI in the germline V gene. In nucleotides, the CDR3 is TGTGCCAGCTCACCACAGGGCATCAGCGGGAGGGCCTCGGGAGATACGCAGTATTTT. This translates into CASSPQGISGRASGDTQYF. The full variable domain, rest sourced from reference TRBV18 and TRBJ2-3, is NAGVMQNPRHLVRRRGQEARLRCSPMKGHSHVYWYRQLPEEGLKFMVYLQKENIIDESGMPKERFSAEFPKEGPSILRIQQVVRGDSAAYFCASSPQGISGRASGDTQYFGPGTRLTVL.

J is TRBJ1-4 and V is TRBV3-1 (or the pseudogene TRBV3-2); TRBD1 is a possible D gene (6 bases). V was trimmed by 1 base and J by 8 bases, leaving 14 bases between them. Germline CDR1 reads LGHDT; CDR2 reads YNNKEL (reference sequence). The CDR3 contains 15 residues. CDR3 residues: CASSQGGQYGEKLFF. The CDR3 DNA sequence: TGTGCCAGCAGCCAAGGTGGACAGTACGGCGAAAAACTGTTTTTT.

V gene TRBV11-3 combines with J gene TRBJ2-3; 9 bases are shared with TRBD2. This CDR3 contains 16 residues. Germline values: CDR1 SGHNT, CDR2 YENEEA. Losses at the gene ends were 4 bases for V and 0 bases for J; bases not matched to a gene: 5. The CDR3, as DNA: TGTGCCAGCAGCTATCTAGCGGGACTCAGCACAGATACGCAGTATTTT. Amino acid sequence: CASSYLAGLSTDTQYF. The variable domain in full, completed from reference TRBV11-3 and TRBJ2-3, reads EAGVVQSPRYKIIEKKQPVAFWCNPISGHNTLYWYLQNLGQGPELLIRYENEEAVDDSQLPKDRFSAERLKGVDSTLKIQPAELGDSAVYLCASSYLAGLSTDTQYFGPGTRLTVL.

The chain recombines TRBV30 with TRBJ1-5; 9 bases align to TRBD1. The V gene's germline CDR1 is GTSNPN and CDR2 SVGIG (reference sequence). The length of the CDR3 is 15 residues. J lost 0 bases, V lost 3 bases, and 3 bases had no gene match. CDR3 loop: CAWRRTGDSNQPQHF. Written as DNA, the CDR3 is TGTGCCTGGAGGCGGACAGGGGATAGCAATCAGCCCCAGCATTTT.

V and J are TRBV5-6 and TRBJ1-2, with TRBD1 identical over 8 bases. The V segment lost 4 bases and the J segment 3 bases; nucleotides outside the gene matches: 5. Germline loops: CDR1 SGHDT, CDR2 YYEEEE. This CDR3 is built from 14 residues. The CDR3 reads CASSNGQGYYGYTF. The CDR3 bases are TGTGCCAGCAGCAATGGACAGGGATACTATGGCTACACCTTC.

This clone was counted between two and nine times. The rearrangement uses TRBV5-5 and TRBJ1-1; D may be TRBD1 (5 bases). V was shortened by 4 bases and J by 3 bases, with 10 bases between the two germline ends. Germline V gives CDR1 SGHKS, CDR2 YYEKEE (reference sequence). This CDR3 has 13 amino acids. The CDR3 here is CASSPAGYTEAFF. CDR3 coding DNA: TGTGCCAGCAGCCCGGCAGGGTACACTGAAGCTTTCTTT.

This clone was seen more than once but under ten times. CDR3 in amino acids: CASSLASSPLHF. The CDR3 DNA reads as TGTGCCAGCAGCTTGGCTTCCTCACCCCTCCACTTT. The rearrangement links TRBV5-4 to TRBJ1-6; no reliable D call. The V end lost 0 bases, the J end lost 10 bases, and 5 bases lay between the germline ends. Germline V gene lookup returns CDR1 SGHNT and CDR2 YYREEE (reference sequence). This CDR3 is built from 12 residues.

The chain recombines TRBV2 with TRBJ1-6; D unresolved. There are 13 residues in the CDR3. Trimming left V 7 bases short and J 5 bases short, with 9 bases between. Germline CDR1 SNHLY, CDR2 FYNNEI. CDR3 DNA sequence: TGTGCCAGCAAACTACGGGATAATTCACCCCTCCACTTT. Amino acid sequence: CASKLRDNSPLHF. Drawing the rest from reference TRBV2 and TRBJ1-6, the complete variable domain is EPEVTQTPSHQVTQMGQEVILRCVPISNHLYFYWYRQILGQKVEFLVSFYNNEISEKSEIFDDQFSVERPDGSNFTLKIRSTKLEDSAMYFCASKLRDNSPLHFGNGTRLTVT.

This clone has just one count. The CDR3 sequence is CAISRLHRGTIYYEQYF. CDR3 coding DNA: TGTGCCATCAGTCGATTGCACAGGGGGACCATCTACTACGAGCAGTACTTC. The rearrangement uses TRBV10-3 and TRBJ2-7, with 8 positions matching TRBD1. The CDR3 covers 17 residues. Germline loops: CDR1 ENHRY, CDR2 SYGVKD. V dropped 5 bases and J dropped 3; count of bases not matched to a gene: 15.

This clone has just one count. V gene TRBV24-1 combines with J gene TRBJ2-7; D is possibly TRBD1 (6 bases). This CDR3 is 14 amino acids long. V lost 4 bases and J 7 bases, leaving 16 bases between the germline ends. The V gene's germline CDR1 is KGHDR and CDR2 SFDVKD. For the CDR3, the DNA is TGTGCCACCAGTGACCGGGACACCCCTTGGGAGCAGTACTTC. The encoded protein is CATSDRDTPWEQYF.

The J gene is TRBJ2-3, the V gene TRBV24-1; weak D call: TRBD2 (7 bases). The CDR3 consists of 17 residues. V lost 3 bases and J 6 bases, leaving 21 bases between the germline ends. In germline, CDR1 is KGHDR, CDR2 SFDVKD. The CDR3 region is CATSDPRGRERGDTQYF. CDR3 nucleotides: TGTGCCACCAGTGATCCCCGAGGGCGGGAGAGGGGGGATACGCAGTATTTT.

The chain employs TRBV7-3 and TRBJ2-1, with D maybe TRBD2 (5 bases). Germline V gene sequence: CDR1 SGHTA, CDR2 FQGTGA. V was pared by 1 base and J by 0 bases, with 16 bases between. The CDR3 spans 18 residues. The chain's CDR3 is CASSLKSGGLSSYNEQFF. The CDR3 DNA follows: TGTGCCAGCAGCTTAAAATCGGGCGGGTTGAGCTCCTACAATGAGCAGTTCTTC.

The rearrangement joins TRBV7-8 to TRBJ1-2; the D gene is possibly TRBD1 (6 bases). This CDR3 is built from 14 residues. Germline V gene sequence: CDR1 SGHVS, CDR2 FQNEAQ. With 5 bases removed from V and 0 bases from J, the gap between germline ends came to 10 bases. The CDR3 DNA follows: TGTGCCAGCAGCCCCGGACAGACTAACTATGGCTACACCTTC. It translates to CASSPGQTNYGYTF.

The chain couples TRBV5-1 to TRBJ2-5; 9 nucleotides agree with TRBD2. Germline CDR1 is SGHRS and CDR2 is YFSETQ. This CDR3 has 20 residues. V lost 1 base and J lost 2; bases outside the gene matches: 18. DNA of the CDR3: TGCGCCAGCAGCTTGTCGGGGGGAATAAGGGCTAGCGGGAAACAAGAGACCCAGTACTTC. Translation gives CASSLSGGIRASGKQETQYF.

The CDR3 DNA is TGTGCCAGCAGCTTGAGGGGAACAGATACGCAGTATTTT. Translating it yields CASSLRGTDTQYF. The chain has TRBV5-6 and TRBJ2-3; TRBD1 is a possible D gene (5 bases). Germline CDR1 and CDR2: SGHDT and YYEEEE. V was cut by 1 base and J by 3 bases, with 6 bases left in between. The CDR3 is made up of 13 amino acids.

The J gene is TRBJ1-1, the V gene TRBV5-4; possibly TRBD1 for D (5 bases). From germline, CDR1 is SGHNT and CDR2 YYREEE (reference sequence). The V end lost 4 bases, the J end lost 0 bases, and 10 bases lay between the germline ends. This CDR3 comprises 14 residues. Here the CDR3 reads CASSPETVNTEAFF. DNA of the CDR3: TGTGCCAGCAGCCCCGAGACAGTGAACACTGAAGCTTTCTTT.

The gene calls are TRBV12-3 or TRBV12-4 and TRBJ1-5; weak D call: TRBD1 (6 bases). V lost 4 bases and J lost 7, with 11 bases in between. This CDR3 is built from 13 residues. Here the CDR3 reads CASSSRGQQPQHF. In DNA, the CDR3 is TGTGCCAGCAGTTCGAGAGGACAGCAGCCCCAGCATTTT.

This clone was seen just once. This chain connects TRBV10-2 to TRBJ1-4; TRBD1 agrees at 7 bases. Germline V lookup: CDR1 WSHSY, CDR2 SAAADI. The CDR3 contains 14 residues. Trimming cost V 7 bases and J 4 bases; bases outside gene matches: 6. The CDR3 DNA reads as TGCGCCAGCACCACACAGGGGTATAATGAAAAACTGTTTTTT. It is translated as CASTTQGYNEKLFF.

The V call is TRBV5-1, the J call TRBJ2-1; D is ambiguous. Germline V gene lookup returns CDR1 SGHRS and CDR2 YFSETQ. This CDR3 region has 15 residues. Trimming cost V 0 bases and J 2 bases, with 9 bases left between them. As DNA, the CDR3 is TGCGCCAGCAGCTTGGCCCTAATGGCCTACAATGAGCAGTTCTTC. Translating it yields CASSLALMAYNEQFF.

The V gene is TRBV29-1, the J gene TRBJ1-5, with D perhaps TRBD1 (5 bases). The length of the CDR3 is 13 residues. The germline V and J ends were trimmed by 3 bases and 7 bases, with 13 bases remaining between them. Germline values: CDR1 SQVTM, CDR2 ANQGSEA. CDR3 amino acids: CSVESAPGQPQHF. For the CDR3, the DNA is TGCAGCGTTGAGTCTGCCCCAGGGCAGCCCCAGCATTTT.

CDR3 nucleotide sequence: TGTGCCAGTTGTGAGTGGAGCAATCAGCCCCAGCATTTT. Its protein product is CASCEWSNQPQHF. This sequence joins TRBV19 and TRBJ1-5, with D unresolved. CDR1 is LNHDA, CDR2 SQIVND, per germline (reference sequence). V lost 8 bases, J lost 1 base, and 9 bases lay in between. This CDR3 has 13 amino acids.

This CDR3 is CSASDAGPMNTEAFF. CDR3 sequence (DNA): TGCAGTGCTAGTGACGCGGGGCCTATGAACACTGAAGCTTTCTTT. J is TRBJ1-1 and V is TRBV20-1, with D possibly TRBD1 on 5 matching bases. The CDR3 runs 15 residues. V lost 3 bases to trimming and J lost 0 bases, with 14 bases between them. Germline V gene sequence: CDR1 DFQATT, CDR2 SNEGSKA (reference sequence).

The rearrangement links TRBV4-3 to TRBJ2-7, with a possible D match to TRBD2 (5 bases). This CDR3 region has 16 residues. From germline, CDR1 is LGHNA and CDR2 YSLEER. The V end lost 0 bases, the J end lost 2 bases, and 14 bases lay between the germline ends. The CDR3 DNA is TGCGCCAGCAGCCAAGAGTTAGGACTCCAAACCTACGAGCAGTACTTC. It is translated as CASSQELGLQTYEQYF.

Note on this clone: Other DNA sequences in the sample encode the same CDR3. V usage is TRBV6-5 and J usage is TRBJ2-2; maybe TRBD1 (6 bases). The V gene's germline CDR1 is MNHEY and CDR2 SVGAGI. CDR3 length equals 14 residues. V lost 5 bases and J 4 bases, leaving 11 bases between the germline ends. The DNA for the CDR3 is TGTGCCAGCAGTCGACAGGAGGTCACCGGGGAGCTGTTTTTT. Protein product: CASSRQEVTGELFF.

The CDR3 loop is CATSDRTSGGRVEQFF. As DNA, the CDR3 is TGTGCCACCAGTGACCGAACTAGCGGGGGGAGAGTTGAGCAGTTCTTC. The chain recombines TRBV24-1 with TRBJ2-1, with 12 bases identical to TRBD2. V dropped 4 bases and J dropped 9; count of bases not matched to a gene: 9. The CDR3 spans 16 residues. Germline V gene lookup returns CDR1 KGHDR and CDR2 SFDVKD.

This clone was seen a single time. The chain combines TRBV3-1 (or the pseudogene TRBV3-2) with TRBJ1-1; TRBD1 agrees at 7 bases. There are 15 residues in the CDR3. CDR1 is LGHDT, CDR2 YNNKEL, per germline (reference sequence). Trimming cost V 1 base and J 4 bases; bases outside gene matches: 6. The CDR3 reads CASSQGGGRGTEAFF. In DNA, the CDR3 is TGTGCCAGCAGCCAAGGAGGGGGCAGGGGCACTGAAGCTTTCTTT.

This clone was counted a single time. The chain's CDR3 is CASSSEQGPHYGYTF. CDR3 in DNA: TGTGCCAGCAGTTCCGAACAGGGCCCCCACTATGGCTACACCTTC. This rearrangement joins TRBV6-5 to TRBJ1-2, with D possibly being TRBD1 (6 bases). The CDR3 sequence is 15 residues long. Germline loops: CDR1 MNHEY, CDR2 SVGAGI. Deletions cut 4 bases from V and 3 bases from J, with 15 bases between.

With regard to this clone: This same CDR3 is encoded by further DNA sequences in the sample. This chain links TRBV7-9 with TRBJ2-5; the match to TRBD1 covers 8 bases. The J segment lost 1 base and the V segment lost 1 base, leaving 5 bases of the junction unmatched. The CDR3 has 16 amino acids. CDR1 is SEHNR and CDR2 is FQNEAQ in the germline V gene (reference sequence). CDR3 protein: CASSLGAGGPQETQYF. The DNA for the CDR3 is TGTGCCAGCAGCTTAGGGGCAGGGGGCCCCCAAGAGACCCAGTACTTC.